The 32 T cell receptor beta chains in this list originate from one sample, sequenced in a study of regulatory T cells in long-lasting Graves disease. Time point defined: newly diagnosed GD, antithyroid drugs for less than 3 months. Preparation of the TCR library used RNA extracted from PBMCs. TCR beta libraries were built with iRepertoire HTBI primers and Arm-PCR of CDR3 regions. Via MiXCR, TCRdb re-called the multiplex PCR reads, giving one row per CDR3 protein. Counted here are approximately 300,000 distinct CDR3 sequences, about 20% occurring once; the ten biggest clones make up roughly 40%. The sequencing used peripheral blood mononuclear cells (PBMCs), collected at new diagnosis, from a patient treated with antithyroid drugs. These receptors were obtained from a female donor with Graves disease.

This clonotype was seen ten or more times. V gene TRBV29-1 combines with J gene TRBJ2-1; TRBD2 agrees at 9 bases. Trimming removed 6 bases from V and 8 bases from J; junction bases left unmatched: 8. The CDR3 length is 13 residues. Germline V gene lookup returns CDR1 SQVTM and CDR2 ANQGSEA. The CDR3 sequence: CSVGTSPRDEQFF. The DNA for the CDR3 is TGCAGCGTGGGGACTAGCCCCAGGGATGAGCAGTTCTTC.

This clonotype was counted only a few times. The chain joins TRBV20-1 to TRBJ2-7; maybe TRBD1 (5 bases). The CDR3 has 12 residues. Germline V gene lookup returns CDR1 DFQATT and CDR2 SNEGSKA (reference sequence). The V end lost 6 bases, the J end lost 5 bases, and 14 bases lay between the germline ends. The CDR3 sequence is CSALGVTNEQYF. The CDR3 coding sequence is TGCAGTGCCCTAGGGGTAACGAACGAGCAGTACTTC.

At least ten counts were recorded for this clonotype. The chain links TRBV2 to TRBJ2-2, with TRBD2 as a possible D gene (6 bases). Trimming left V 3 bases short and J 3 bases short, with 14 bases between. The CDR3 is made up of 16 amino acids. Germline V gene lookup returns CDR1 SNHLY and CDR2 FYNNEI. CDR3 in DNA: TGTGCCAGCAGTGATTCGGGGGTTGACCACACCGGGGAGCTGTTTTTT. Its protein is CASSDSGVDHTGELFF.

This clonotype showed up just a few times. The rearrangement joins TRBV25-1 to TRBJ1-1; TRBD1 matches at 9 bases. Germline CDR1 MGHDK, CDR2 SYGVNS. The J segment lost 1 base and the V segment lost 2 bases, leaving 8 bases of the junction unmatched. There are 17 residues in the CDR3. The CDR3 nucleotides are TGTGCCAGCAGTGAACTTGGGACAGGGAAACAGAACACTGAAGCTTTCTTT. Translated, it gives CASSELGTGKQNTEAFF.

This clonotype was picked up many times. The rearrangement links TRBV3-1 to TRBJ2-3; tentatively, D is TRBD1 or TRBD2 (5 bases each). Germline CDR1 reads LGHDT; CDR2 reads YNNKEL (reference sequence). This CDR3 contains 14 residues. V was trimmed by 4 bases and J by 2 bases, leaving 10 bases between them. The CDR3 DNA is TGTGCCAGCAGCCCAGGGACCGTCACAGATACGCAGTATTTT. This encodes CASSPGTVTDTQYF.

This clonotype was seen many times. The chain joins TRBV5-1 to TRBJ1-1; no definite D call. This CDR3 is built from 15 residues. The germline V gene encodes CDR1 SGHRS and CDR2 YFSETQ. V was shortened by 0 bases and J by 2 bases, with 11 bases between the two germline ends. The CDR3 loop is CASSLGGRTNTEAFF. The CDR3 DNA reads TGCGCCAGCAGCTTGGGTGGGCGTACCAACACTGAAGCTTTCTTT.

The chain employs TRBV27 and TRBJ2-7; 7 positions agree with TRBD1. This CDR3 is built from 14 residues. The V gene's germline CDR1 is MNHEY and CDR2 SMNVEV (reference sequence). V trimming: 10 bases; J trimming: 6 bases; junction bases outside the gene matches: 15. The CDR3 nucleotides are TGTGCCATCAGAGCGACAGGGACCTCAACCGAGCAGTACTTC. As protein: CAIRATGTSTEQYF.

This clonotype was observed at least ten times. This sequence joins TRBV6-2 or TRBV6-3 and TRBJ2-5; the match to TRBD2 covers 10 bases. Germline trimming cut 5 bases from V and 5 bases from J; bases unmatched to any gene: 20. Germline V gives CDR1 MNHEY, CDR2 SVGEGT. There are 19 residues in the CDR3. CDR3 residues: CASSHLSPGLAVSRETQYF. The CDR3 bases are TGTGCCAGCAGTCACCTAAGTCCTGGACTAGCGGTTAGCAGGGAGACCCAGTACTTC.

This clonotype was seen repeatedly, ten times or more. This chain uses TRBV24-1 with TRBJ1-4, with D possibly being TRBD1 (5 bases). V lost 4 bases, J lost 7 bases, and 15 bases lay in between. This CDR3 region has 15 residues. Germline CDR1 reads KGHDR; CDR2 reads SFDVKD. As DNA, the CDR3 is TGTGCCACCAGTGACCCAGGGCTCCCTCCTGAAAAACTGTTTTTT. Amino acids: CATSDPGLPPEKLFF.

V usage is TRBV7-2 and J usage is TRBJ2-4; D uncertain. CDR3 length equals 14 residues. Trimming took off 1 base at V and 0 bases at J, with 4 bases between the two ends. CDR1 and CDR2 from the germline V gene are SGHTA and FQGNSA. The CDR3 DNA sequence: TGTGCCAGCAGCTTAGAGGCAGCCAAAAACATTCAGTACTTC. Protein product: CASSLEAAKNIQYF. Drawing the rest from reference TRBV7-2 and TRBJ2-4, the complete variable domain is GAGVSQSPSNKVTEKGKDVELRCDPISGHTALYWYRQSLGQGLEFLIYFQGNSAPDKSGLPSDRFSAERTGGSVSTLTIQRTQQEDSAVYLCASSLEAAKNIQYFGAGTRLSVL.

This clonotype has a count of ten or more. The V call is TRBV12-3 or TRBV12-4, the J call TRBJ1-4; 7 nucleotides line up with TRBD1. This CDR3 has 16 residues. The trim removed 5 bases at V and 4 bases at J, leaving 10 bases unmatched. The CDR3 loop reads CASSQRTGVGNEKLFF. The CDR3 nucleotides read TGTGCCAGCAGTCAAAGAACAGGGGTCGGTAATGAAAAACTGTTTTTT.

This clonotype was counted between two and nine times. The V call is TRBV19, the J call TRBJ1-2, with a weak D call TRBD1 (6 bases). The length of the CDR3 is 15 residues. Germline V gene data show CDR1 as LNHDA and CDR2 as SQIVND (reference sequence). The ends were cut back, 7 bases at V and 4 bases at J, with 19 bases in the middle. CDR3 in DNA: TGTGCCAGTACCTTATCCGGGGGGCCTGGCTATGGCTACACCTTC. This gives the protein CASTLSGGPGYGYTF.

V usage is TRBV28 and J usage is TRBJ2-7; D may be TRBD2 (6 bases). V lost 2 bases and J 6 bases, leaving 11 bases between the germline ends. The germline V gene encodes CDR1 MDHEN and CDR2 SYDVKM. The CDR3 spans 13 residues. The CDR3 DNA sequence: TGTGCCAGCAGTTTAGCGGGGACTCTCGAGCAGTACTTC. Translating it yields CASSLAGTLEQYF.

The chain joins TRBV28 to TRBJ2-1, with 7 bases that match TRBD2. Germline assignment: CDR1 MDHEN and CDR2 SYDVKM. The CDR3 is 13 residues long. With V trimmed by 6 bases and J by 12 bases, 11 bases remained unmatched. The CDR3 protein is CASSSASGLVQFF. The DNA of the CDR3 is TGTGCCAGCAGCTCCGCGTCCGGACTAGTGCAGTTCTTC.

As to this clonotype: This sequence may be a read error, since a much larger clone differs from it by one base. V is TRBV5-4 and J is TRBJ2-7; a possible D gene is TRBD1 (5 bases). The V and J ends lost 1 base and 6 bases respectively, with 14 bases between them. The germline V gene has CDR1 SGHNT and CDR2 YYREEE (reference sequence). This CDR3 has 14 amino acids. CDR3 sequence reads: CASSLWSGNLEQYF. CDR3 bases: TGTGCCAGCAGCTTGTGGTCAGGGAACCTCGAGCAGTACTTC.

In its sample, this clonotype was seen a few times. V and J are TRBV5-1 and TRBJ2-7, with TRBD2 identical over 7 bases. The junction had 5 bases not matched to a gene; V was cut back by 4 bases and J by 4 bases. In germline, CDR1 is SGHRS, CDR2 YFSETQ. CDR3 length: 13 residues. The CDR3 loop is CASSTTSRYEQYF. DNA of the CDR3: TGCGCCAGCAGCACGACTAGCCGATACGAGCAGTACTTC.

This clonotype appeared many times. The V and J genes are TRBV6-1 and TRBJ1-4; D unresolved. This CDR3 spans 15 amino acids. V was pared by 6 bases and J by 3 bases, with 14 bases between. Germline V CDR1 and CDR2: MNHNS, SASEGT. CDR3 protein: CASSRRPGPNEKLFF. CDR3 coding DNA: TGTGCCAGCAGCCGCAGGCCAGGACCTAATGAAAAACTGTTTTTT.

There are a few counts of this clonotype. The V and J genes are TRBV7-9 and TRBJ1-4; D not certain. The germline CDR1 and CDR2 sequences are SEHNR and FQNEAQ (reference sequence). V lost 5 bases and J lost 7, with 17 bases in between. This CDR3 is built from 15 residues. CDR3 in amino acids: CASSPKARRGEKLFF. Written as DNA, the CDR3 is TGTGCCAGCAGCCCAAAAGCGAGACGGGGTGAAAAACTGTTTTTT.

This clonotype was recorded many times. The rearrangement uses TRBV6-5 and TRBJ2-2; D remains ambiguous. The V gene lost 0 bases and the J gene lost 4 bases, with 12 bases spanning the gap. The CDR3 consists of 16 residues. The germline V gene encodes CDR1 MNHEY and CDR2 SVGAGI. CDR3 loop: CASSYSTPRSTGELFF. In DNA form, the CDR3 reads TGTGCCAGCAGTTACTCGACTCCGCGGAGCACCGGGGAGCTGTTTTTT.

In its sample, this clonotype was seen a few times. A much larger clone sits a single nucleotide away, making a read error possible. The chain is built from TRBV5-8 and TRBJ2-3; D possibly uses TRBD1 or TRBD2 (5 bases each). CDR1 is SGHTS and CDR2 is YDEGEE in the germline V gene. This CDR3 comprises 16 residues. The V gene lost 4 bases and the J gene lost 2 bases, with 17 bases spanning the gap. The CDR3 loop reads CASSAGTNNPTDTQYF. Here the CDR3 DNA reads TGTGCCAGCAGCGCCGGGACCAACAACCCCACAGATACGCAGTATTTT.

This clonotype was seen many times. The rearrangement links TRBV2 to TRBJ2-3; 9 nucleotides align to TRBD2. The trim removed 4 bases at V and 6 bases at J, leaving 8 bases unmatched. Per the germline V gene, CDR1 is SNHLY and CDR2 is FYNNEI. The CDR3 length is 15 residues. The CDR3 DNA sequence: TGTGCCAGCAGTGGCGCGGGAGGGCGGCTGGATACGCAGTATTTT. Protein sequence: CASSGAGGRLDTQYF.

Ten or more counts support this clonotype. This sequence joins TRBV27 and TRBJ1-1, with D maybe TRBD1 (5 bases). Trimming took off 4 bases at V and 0 bases at J, with 9 bases between the two ends. Germline V gene lookup returns CDR1 MNHEY and CDR2 SMNVEV (reference sequence). CDR3 length: 14 amino acids. As DNA, the CDR3 is TGTGCCAGCAGTTACTCACAGGTGAACACTGAAGCTTTCTTT. Amino acids: CASSYSQVNTEAFF.

This clonotype appeared many times. This sequence joins TRBV13 and TRBJ2-7, with 7 bases that match TRBD1. This CDR3 region has 15 residues. CDR1 and CDR2 (germline): PRHDT, FYEKMQ (reference sequence). V dropped 5 bases and J dropped 0; count of bases not matched to a gene: 7. The DNA of the CDR3 is TGTGCCAGCAGCCCCCCAGGGGGATTCTCCTACGAGCAGTACTTC. Amino acids: CASSPPGGFSYEQYF.

This clonotype was seen ten or more times. The J gene is TRBJ1-2, the V gene TRBV5-5, with TRBD1 matching over 10 bases. With 4 bases clipped from V and 0 bases from J, the junction kept 3 bases outside the gene matches. Germline CDR1 SGHKS, CDR2 YYEKEE (reference sequence). The CDR3 is made up of 15 amino acids. The CDR3 loop reads CASSPGQGTNYGYTF. The CDR3 bases are TGTGCCAGCAGCCCGGGACAGGGGACTAACTATGGCTACACCTTC.

This clonotype came up many times. The chain is built from TRBV5-1 and TRBJ1-1; a weak D match, TRBD1 (5 bases). This CDR3 is built from 13 residues. With 0 bases removed from V and 4 bases from J, the gap between germline ends came to 7 bases. The germline V gene encodes CDR1 SGHRS and CDR2 YFSETQ. CDR3 coding DNA: TGCGCCAGCAGCTTGGAGCAGGGCACTGAAGCTTTCTTT. It codes for CASSLEQGTEAFF.

Many counts were recorded for this clonotype. The gene calls are TRBV30 and TRBJ1-1; D uncertain. Trimming stripped 0 bases from V and 4 bases from J, with 9 bases between. From germline, CDR1 is GTSNPN and CDR2 SVGIG (reference sequence). The CDR3 consists of 13 residues. The CDR3 spells CAWSVLGPTEAFF. CDR3 nucleotide sequence: TGTGCCTGGAGTGTACTAGGGCCCACTGAAGCTTTCTTT.

V is TRBV6-1 and J is TRBJ1-1; 9 positions match TRBD1. Germline values: CDR1 MNHNS, CDR2 SASEGT. After removal of 8 bases from V and 1 base from J, the junction contained 2 bases not matched to a gene. This CDR3 has 13 amino acids. CDR3 residues: CASLDRGNTEAFF. The CDR3 DNA follows: TGTGCCAGCTTGGACAGGGGGAACACTGAAGCTTTCTTT.

This clonotype was observed a few times. CDR3 in amino acids: CASSVGGGLLTGELFF. Here the CDR3 DNA reads TGTGCCAGCAGCGTAGGAGGGGGCCTCTTGACCGGGGAGCTGTTTTTT. The V and J genes are TRBV9 and TRBJ2-2, with 7 bases aligning to TRBD1. V gave up 0 bases and J gave up 5 bases; unmatched junction bases: 7. CDR3 length equals 16 residues. Germline CDR1 and CDR2: SGDLS and YYNGEE. The variable domain in full, with the rest retrieved from reference TRBV9 and TRBJ2-2, is DSGVTQTPKHLITATGQRVTLRCSPRSGDLSVYWYQQSLDQGLQFLIQYYNGEERAKGNILERFSAQQFPDLHSELNLSSLELGDSALYFCASSVGGGLLTGELFFGEGSRLTVL.

To note about this clonotype: This clone may be a read error of a much larger clone one base away. Likely a read error: the CDR3 ends without its conserved phenylalanine or tryptophan. The J gene is TRBJ2-1, the V gene TRBV11-2; 8 bases match TRBD2. The J call may be wrong; the DNA end is better matched by TRBJ2-5. The CDR3 has 15 residues. Per the germline V gene, CDR1 is SGHAT and CDR2 is FQNNGV. For the CDR3, the DNA is TGTGCCAGCAGCCAAGATCGGGAGGGCCAAGAGACCCAGTACTGC. It translates to CASSQDREGQETQYC.

This clonotype was recorded many times. The chain employs TRBV2 and TRBJ2-3; TRBD1 matches at 7 bases. The CDR3 runs 14 residues. CDR1 SNHLY and CDR2 FYNNEI come from the germline V gene. V shed 4 bases and J 1 base; nucleotides not matched to a gene: 2. Written as DNA, the CDR3 is TGTGCCAGCAGTGGTACAGGGGGCACAGATACGCAGTATTTT. Translation gives CASSGTGGTDTQYF.

In its sample, this clonotype was seen many times. The chain uses TRBV24-1 and TRBJ2-1; D is unresolved. CDR1 KGHDR and CDR2 SFDVKD come from the germline V gene. Trimming took 4 bases from V and 9 from J, leaving 9 bases between them. This CDR3 contains 12 residues. The CDR3 sequence: CATSDPRSEQFF. In DNA, the CDR3 is TGTGCCACCAGTGACCCCCGTAGTGAGCAGTTCTTC.

This clonotype appeared a few times. The CDR3, as DNA: TGTGCCTGGAGTGTATGGGGTCCAGGGGGCGGGCAGCCCCAGCATTTT. This translates into CAWSVWGPGGGQPQHF. This chain connects TRBV30 to TRBJ1-5, with 8 bases fitting TRBD1. There are 16 residues in the CDR3. The J segment lost 7 bases and the V segment lost 0 bases, leaving 11 bases of the junction unmatched. CDR1 is GTSNPN, CDR2 SVGIG, per germline (reference sequence).